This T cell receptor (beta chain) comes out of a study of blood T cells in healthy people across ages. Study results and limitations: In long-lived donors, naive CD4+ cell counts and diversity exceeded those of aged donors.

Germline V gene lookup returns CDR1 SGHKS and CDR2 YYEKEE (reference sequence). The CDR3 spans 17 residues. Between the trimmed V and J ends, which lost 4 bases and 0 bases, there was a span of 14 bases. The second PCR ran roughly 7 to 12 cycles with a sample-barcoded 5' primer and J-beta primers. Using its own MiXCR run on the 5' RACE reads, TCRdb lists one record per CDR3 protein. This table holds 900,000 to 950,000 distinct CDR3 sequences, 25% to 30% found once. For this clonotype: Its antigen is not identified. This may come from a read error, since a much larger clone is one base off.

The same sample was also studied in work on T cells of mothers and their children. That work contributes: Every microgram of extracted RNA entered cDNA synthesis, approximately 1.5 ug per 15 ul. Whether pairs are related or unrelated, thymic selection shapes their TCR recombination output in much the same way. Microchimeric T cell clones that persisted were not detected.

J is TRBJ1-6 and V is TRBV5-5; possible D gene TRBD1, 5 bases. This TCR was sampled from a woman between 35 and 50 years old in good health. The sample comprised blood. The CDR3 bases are TGTGCCAGCAGCCCCAGGGAACCGAGCTCCTATAATTCACCCCTCCACTTT. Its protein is CASSPREPSSYNSPLHF.